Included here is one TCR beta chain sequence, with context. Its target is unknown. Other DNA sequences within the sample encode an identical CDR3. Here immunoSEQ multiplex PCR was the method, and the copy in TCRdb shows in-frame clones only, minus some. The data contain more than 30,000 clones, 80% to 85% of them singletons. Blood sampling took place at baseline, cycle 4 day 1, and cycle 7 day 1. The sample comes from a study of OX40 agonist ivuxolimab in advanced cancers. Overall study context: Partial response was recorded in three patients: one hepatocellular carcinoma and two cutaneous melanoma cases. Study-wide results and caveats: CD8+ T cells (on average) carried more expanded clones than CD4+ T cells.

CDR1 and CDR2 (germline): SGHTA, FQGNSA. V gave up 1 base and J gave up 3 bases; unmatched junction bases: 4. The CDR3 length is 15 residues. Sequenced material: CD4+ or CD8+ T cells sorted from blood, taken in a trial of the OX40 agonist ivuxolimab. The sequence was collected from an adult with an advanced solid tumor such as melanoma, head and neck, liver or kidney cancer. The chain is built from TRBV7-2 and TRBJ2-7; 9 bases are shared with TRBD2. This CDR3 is CASSLGASGVYEQYF. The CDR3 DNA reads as TGTGCCAGCAGCTTAGGCGCTAGCGGGGTCTACGAGCAGTACTTC.